The 30 T cell receptor beta chains presented below share a single source sample, sequenced in a study of cytomegalovirus exposure and HLA in healthy donors. Primers: 60 Vbeta forward and 13 Jbeta reverse. Profiled with immunoSEQ multiplex PCR; TCRdb holds only in-frame clones, not every one. The sample gives nearly 80,000 clones, under 85% of which show up once; around a fifth is in the top ten. The sample consisted of PBMCs. The receptors derive from a woman aged 40 to 50 in good health and CMV-seropositive.

V and J are TRBV28 and TRBJ2-7; TRBD1 matches 8 bases. Germline loops: CDR1 MDHEN, CDR2 SYDVKM. The CDR3 has 16 residues. With V trimmed by 3 bases and J by 0 bases, 7 bases remained unmatched. CDR3 region: CASSFGDRPSSYEQYF. The CDR3, as DNA: TGTGCCAGCAGTTTCGGGGACAGGCCGAGCTCCTACGAGCAGTACTTC.

The chain couples TRBV27 to TRBJ1-1; D unclear. Per germline, CDR1 MNHEY and CDR2 SMNVEV (reference sequence). Trimming took off 8 bases at V and 4 bases at J, with 14 bases between the two ends. CDR3 size: 13 residues. CDR3 nucleotide sequence: TGTGCCAGCCGTCCCTTTTCGGGCACTGAAGCTTTCTTT. Protein sequence: CASRPFSGTEAFF.

V usage is TRBV25-1 and J usage is TRBJ1-6, with 8 bases that match TRBD1. The trim removed 3 bases at V and 8 bases at J, leaving 9 bases unmatched. Germline CDR1 MGHDK, CDR2 SYGVNS. The CDR3 sequence is 16 residues long. The CDR3 here is CASSDAGQGWYSPLHF. The DNA of the CDR3 is TGTGCCAGCAGTGACGCTGGACAGGGTTGGTATTCACCCCTCCACTTT. The variable domain in full, with the rest retrieved from reference TRBV25-1 and TRBJ1-6, is EADIYQTPRYLVIGTGKKITLECSQTMGHDKMYWYQQDPGMELHLIHYSYGVNSTEKGDLSSESTVSRIRTEHFPLTLESARPSHTSQYLCASSDAGQGWYSPLHFGNGTRLTVT.

The CDR3 DNA sequence: TGTGCCAGTAGTATTGCGGGGAACATAGGCTACGAGCAGTACTTC. Encoded protein: CASSIAGNIGYEQYF. The chain combines TRBV19 with TRBJ2-7, with D possibly TRBD2 on 6 matching bases. Germline V gene lookup returns CDR1 LNHDA and CDR2 SQIVND (reference sequence). With 3 bases removed from V and 3 bases from J, the gap between germline ends came to 15 bases. The CDR3 extends over 15 amino acids.

The chain joins TRBV14 to TRBJ1-5; unclear D gene. V dropped 5 bases and J dropped 6 bases, with 8 bases sitting between them. This CDR3 has 12 amino acids. CDR1 is SGHDN, CDR2 FVKESK, per germline. DNA of the CDR3: TGTGCCAGCAGCGTCGCGGGTCAGCCCCAGCATTTT. Amino acids: CASSVAGQPQHF. Supplemented by reference TRBV14 and TRBJ1-5, the full variable domain reads EAGVTQFPSHSVIEKGQTVTLRCDPISGHDNLYWYRRVMGKEIKFLLHFVKESKQDESGMPNNRFLAERTGGTYSTLKVQPAELEDSGVYFCASSVAGQPQHFGDGTRLSIL.

This chain joins TRBV13 and TRBJ2-2; D gene uncertain. Trimming removed 4 bases from V and 1 base from J, with 10 bases in between. Per the germline V gene, CDR1 is PRHDT and CDR2 is FYEKMQ (reference sequence). The CDR3 length is 15 residues. CDR3 bases: TGTGCCAGCAGCTCCCACAAACAGAACACCGGGGAGCTGTTTTTT. Translation gives CASSSHKQNTGELFF.

J is TRBJ2-3 and V is TRBV5-4; D might be TRBD2 (6 bases). V was pared by 2 bases and J by 4 bases, with 17 bases between. The CDR3 extends over 16 amino acids. From germline, CDR1 is SGHNT and CDR2 YYREEE (reference sequence). CDR3 bases: TGTGCCAGCAGCTTTCCGAACGGAGGGCAGGCAGATACGCAGTATTTT. As protein: CASSFPNGGQADTQYF.

This clone appeared a few times. This chain uses TRBV5-4 with TRBJ2-7, with 7 nucleotides matching TRBD1. The germline V gene encodes CDR1 SGHNT and CDR2 YYREEE (reference sequence). The CDR3 spans 15 residues. V trimming: 0 bases; J trimming: 0 bases; junction bases outside the gene matches: 3. CDR3 DNA: TGTGCCAGCAGCTTGGGGGACAGAGGCTCCTACGAGCAGTACTTC. Amino acids: CASSLGDRGSYEQYF. The full variable domain, with the rest looked up from reference TRBV5-4 and TRBJ2-7, is ETGVTQSPTHLIKTRGQQVTLRCSSQSGHNTVSWYQQALGQGPQFIFQYYREEENGRGNFPPRFSGLQFPNYSSELNVNALELDDSALYLCASSLGDRGSYEQYFGPGTRLTVT.

The chain combines TRBV28 with TRBJ2-7; the D gene is possibly TRBD2 (6 bases). Germline-derived CDR1 and CDR2 are MDHEN and SYDVKM. The V gene lost 4 bases and the J gene lost 2 bases, with 15 bases spanning the gap. The CDR3 runs to 15 residues. The CDR3 coding sequence is TGTGCCAGCAGTTCTCGAGCGGGCGGTCCCTACGAGCAGTACTTC. Protein sequence: CASSSRAGGPYEQYF.

V is TRBV19 and J is TRBJ2-1; TRBD2 matches at 10 bases. The CDR3 covers 17 residues. V gave up 6 bases and J gave up 0 bases; unmatched junction bases: 8. From germline, CDR1 is LNHDA and CDR2 SQIVND (reference sequence). CDR3 sequence (DNA): TGTGCCAGTAGACTAGCGGGGCCCCCAAGCTCCTACAATGAGCAGTTCTTC. This codes for CASRLAGPPSSYNEQFF.

J is TRBJ1-1 and V is TRBV28; D gene uncertain. The CDR3 has 15 residues. Per the germline V gene, CDR1 is MDHEN and CDR2 is SYDVKM. V was trimmed by 3 bases and J by 2 bases, leaving 13 bases between them. The DNA of the CDR3 is TGTGCCAGCAGTTTGTTGATCTCAGGAAACACTGAAGCTTTCTTT. This sequence encodes CASSLLISGNTEAFF.

This chain joins TRBV7-9 and TRBJ2-1; D is perhaps TRBD2 (6 bases). Per the germline V gene, CDR1 is SEHNR and CDR2 is FQNEAQ (reference sequence). This CDR3 is built from 16 residues. Trimming removed 2 bases at V and 4 bases at J, with 15 bases between. The CDR3 is CASSLRSGAGYNEQFF. CDR3 bases: TGTGCCAGCAGCTTAAGGTCGGGAGCCGGATACAATGAGCAGTTCTTC.

This rearrangement joins TRBV9 to TRBJ2-1, with 8 bases matching TRBD2. In germline, CDR1 is SGDLS, CDR2 YYNGEE. This CDR3 contains 16 residues. V shed 4 bases and J 4 bases; nucleotides not matched to a gene: 10. CDR3: CASSPQGSGDYNEQFF. The CDR3 DNA reads as TGTGCCAGCAGCCCTCAGGGTAGCGGGGATTACAATGAGCAGTTCTTC. The whole variable domain, remainder taken from reference TRBV9 and TRBJ2-1, is DSGVTQTPKHLITATGQRVTLRCSPRSGDLSVYWYQQSLDQGLQFLIQYYNGEERAKGNILERFSAQQFPDLHSELNLSSLELGDSALYFCASSPQGSGDYNEQFFGPGTRLTVL.

The genes are TRBV18 and TRBJ2-7; 15 bases are a match to TRBD2. V gave up 1 base and J gave up 7 bases; unmatched junction bases: 2. CDR3 length equals 15 residues. Germline V gives CDR1 KGHSH, CDR2 LQKENI. CDR3 DNA sequence: TGTGCCAGCTCACCACACGGGACTAGCGGGAGGGAGCAGTACTTC. This encodes CASSPHGTSGREQYF. Together with reference TRBV18 and TRBJ2-7, the CDR3 gives the full variable domain: NAGVMQNPRHLVRRRGQEARLRCSPMKGHSHVYWYRQLPEEGLKFMVYLQKENIIDESGMPKERFSAEFPKEGPSILRIQQVVRGDSAAYFCASSPHGTSGREQYFGPGTRLTVT.

The chain employs TRBV5-1 and TRBJ2-7, with D possibly matching TRBD2 (6 bases). Germline assignment: CDR1 SGHRS and CDR2 YFSETQ. CDR3 length equals 13 residues. V gave up 2 bases and J gave up 5 bases, with 11 bases separating them. The CDR3 nucleotides read TGCGCCAGCAGCTTTGGACTAACCGACGAGCAGTACTTC. Amino acids: CASSFGLTDEQYF.

The CDR3 reads CASSILRHDGYTF. In nucleotides, the CDR3 is TGTGCCAGTAGTATTCTACGTCACGATGGCTACACCTTC. The genes are TRBV19 and TRBJ1-2; D gene uncertain. With 3 bases removed from V and 6 bases from J, the gap between germline ends came to 11 bases. The CDR3 runs 13 residues. In germline, CDR1 is LNHDA, CDR2 SQIVND (reference sequence).

This chain connects TRBV7-3 to TRBJ2-2; D is possibly TRBD1 (5 bases). The V and J ends lost 3 bases and 3 bases respectively, with 11 bases between them. CDR3 size: 15 residues. Germline V gene lookup returns CDR1 SGHTA and CDR2 FQGTGA. The CDR3 reads CASSLRLGDTGELFF. The CDR3 DNA follows: TGTGCCAGCAGCTTGAGGCTAGGGGACACCGGGGAGCTGTTTTTT.

The gene calls are TRBV15 and TRBJ2-3; D is possibly TRBD2 (5 bases). The CDR3 loop spans 13 amino acids. The V end lost 6 bases, the J end lost 2 bases, and 9 bases lay between the germline ends. Germline V gene sequence: CDR1 LNHNV, CDR2 YYDKDF (reference sequence). CDR3 region: CATSEGTTDTQYF. In nucleotides, the CDR3 is TGTGCCACCAGTGAGGGAACCACAGATACGCAGTATTTT.

The rearrangement links TRBV7-3 to TRBJ1-2; weak D call: TRBD1 (5 bases). Trimming stripped 3 bases from V and 7 bases from J, with 9 bases between. Per germline, CDR1 SGHTA and CDR2 FQGTGA. The CDR3 covers 12 residues. DNA for the CDR3: TGTGCCAGCAGCTTCCAGGGAGGTGGCTACACCTTC. It translates to CASSFQGGGYTF.

The chain links TRBV27 to TRBJ1-1; TRBD1 might be the D (6 bases). Germline assignment: CDR1 MNHEY and CDR2 SMNVEV (reference sequence). The CDR3 length is 14 residues. Deletions cut 7 bases from V and 0 bases from J, with 12 bases between. CDR3 sequence: CASTKDRLNTEAFF. Here the CDR3 DNA reads TGTGCCAGCACCAAGGACAGACTGAACACTGAAGCTTTCTTT.

The CDR3 here is CASRETGGRRSPLHF. Here the CDR3 DNA reads TGTGCCAGCAGGGAGACAGGGGGTCGTCGTTCACCCCTCCACTTT. The V call is TRBV6-5, the J call TRBJ1-6; 9 positions match TRBD1. CDR1 is MNHEY, CDR2 SVGAGI, per germline. Trimming at V came to 6 bases and at J to 9 bases, leaving 9 bases not matched to a gene. CDR3 length equals 15 residues.

V and J are TRBV5-1 and TRBJ1-2, with 7 bases matching TRBD1. V gave up 6 bases and J gave up 0 bases; unmatched junction bases: 8. The CDR3 totals 15 residues. Per the germline V gene, CDR1 is SGHRS and CDR2 is YFSETQ. In nucleotides, the CDR3 is TGCGCCAGCAACCCGGACGGGACAGCTAACTATGGCTACACCTTC. Protein sequence: CASNPDGTANYGYTF.

The genes are TRBV19 and TRBJ1-2; tentative D call: TRBD1 (6 bases). CDR1 and CDR2 from the germline V gene are LNHDA and SQIVND (reference sequence). This CDR3 region has 16 residues. The ends were cut back, 7 bases at V and 0 bases at J, with 18 bases in the middle. The CDR3 sequence is CASTDATGQSNYGYTF. The CDR3 bases are TGTGCCAGTACCGACGCGACAGGACAATCTAACTATGGCTACACCTTC. Combining the CDR3 with reference TRBV19 and TRBJ1-2 gives the whole variable domain DGGITQSPKYLFRKEGQNVTLSCEQNLNHDAMYWYRQDPGQGLRLIYYSQIVNDFQKGDIAEGYSVSREKKESFPLTVTSAQKNPTAFYLCASTDATGQSNYGYTFGSGTRLTVV.

The chain combines TRBV19 with TRBJ1-2; 8 bases line up with TRBD1. This CDR3 comprises 14 residues. V trimming: 7 bases; J trimming: 4 bases; junction bases outside the gene matches: 8. Germline V CDR1 and CDR2: LNHDA, SQIVND (reference sequence). CDR3 in DNA: TGTGCCAGTACCAGGGGGCGAGGGGGCTATGGCTACACCTTC. It is translated as CASTRGRGGYGYTF.

The CDR3, as DNA: TGCAGTGCTAGAGAGACAGGGTTGGCTTTCTTT. It encodes CSARETGLAFF. This chain uses TRBV20-1 with TRBJ1-1; 7 bases agree with TRBD1. The J segment lost 11 bases and the V segment lost 0 bases, leaving 3 bases of the junction unmatched. Looked up from germline, CDR1 is DFQATT and CDR2 is SNEGSKA (reference sequence). CDR3 length equals 11 residues.

The chain uses TRBV27 and TRBJ2-1, with TRBD1 identical over 7 bases. Trimming took 5 bases from V and 11 from J; bases not matched to a gene: 6. The germline gives CDR1 MNHEY, CDR2 SMNVEV (reference sequence). The CDR3 runs 12 residues. The CDR3 spells CASSLEGAKQFF. CDR3 nucleotides: TGTGCCAGCAGTCTCGAGGGGGCCAAGCAGTTCTTC.

This clone was seen only a few times. V and J are TRBV7-8 and TRBJ1-2, with D perhaps TRBD1 (6 bases). Per the germline V gene, CDR1 is SGHVS and CDR2 is FQNEAQ. The CDR3 runs to 13 residues. V was shortened by 5 bases and J by 3 bases, with 10 bases between the two germline ends. The CDR3 is CASSRAGDYGYTF. CDR3 bases: TGTGCCAGCAGCCGGGCAGGGGACTATGGCTACACCTTC.

Note on this clone: At one end, the junction sequence differs from germline, possibly due to a read error. This rearrangement joins TRBV4-1 to TRBJ1-6; D is possibly TRBD1 (6 bases). From germline, CDR1 is MGHRA and CDR2 YSYEKL. The CDR3 covers 15 residues. The CDR3 nucleotides are TGCGCCAGCAGCCAAGATGGGACATATAGTTCACCCCTCCACTTT. Its translation: CASSQDGTYSSPLHF.

The sample holds a few counts of this clone. The chain carries TRBV29-1 and TRBJ2-3; tentatively, D is TRBD2 (6 bases). The V gene lost 6 bases and the J gene lost 7 bases, with 14 bases spanning the gap. The CDR3 has 12 residues. The germline gives CDR1 SQVTM, CDR2 ANQGSEA. The CDR3 sequence is CSVITGDYTQYF. Written as DNA, the CDR3 is TGCAGCGTAATCACGGGAGATTATACGCAGTATTTT.

The chain employs TRBV29-1 and TRBJ2-5; 8 bases align to TRBD2. V trimming: 3 bases; J trimming: 0 bases; junction bases outside the gene matches: 0. The CDR3 has 13 residues. CDR1 SQVTM and CDR2 ANQGSEA come from the germline V gene. This CDR3 is CSVEREDQETQYF. The CDR3 DNA reads as TGCAGCGTTGAGCGGGAGGACCAAGAGACCCAGTACTTC.